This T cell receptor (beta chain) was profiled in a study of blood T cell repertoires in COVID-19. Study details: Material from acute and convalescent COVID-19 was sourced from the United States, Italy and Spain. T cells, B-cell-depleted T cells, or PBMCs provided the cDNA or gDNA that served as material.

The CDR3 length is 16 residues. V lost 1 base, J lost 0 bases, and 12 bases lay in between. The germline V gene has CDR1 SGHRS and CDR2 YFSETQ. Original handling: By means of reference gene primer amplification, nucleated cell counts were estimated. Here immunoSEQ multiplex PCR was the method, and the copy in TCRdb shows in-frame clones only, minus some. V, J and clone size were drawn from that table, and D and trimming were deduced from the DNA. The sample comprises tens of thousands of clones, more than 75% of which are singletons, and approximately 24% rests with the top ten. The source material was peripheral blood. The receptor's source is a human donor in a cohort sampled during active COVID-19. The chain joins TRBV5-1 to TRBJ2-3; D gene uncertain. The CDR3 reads CASSLTDPSSTDTQYF. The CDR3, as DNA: TGCGCCAGCAGCTTGACAGATCCCTCTAGCACAGATACGCAGTATTTT.